This paragraph reports one T cell receptor (beta chain). Its antigen is currently unknown. The data were obtained in a study of CD8 T cells in Susac syndrome. Germline CDR1 and CDR2: SGHTA and FQGTGA. This CDR3 has 15 amino acids. The trim removed 5 bases at V and 3 bases at J, leaving 6 bases unmatched. Random-hexamer reverse transcription was applied to roughly 0.5 to 1 ug RNA. The method of amplification for TCR beta CDR3 was immunoSEQ multiplex PCR, covering 54 Vbeta and 13 Jbeta. TCRdb reanalysed the immunoSEQ multiplex PCR reads using MiXCR and keeps one entry per CDR3 protein. The table records about 240,000 distinct CDR3 sequences, about 96% of them present only once. General study points: The Susac syndrome CD4+ T cell repertoires displayed no clonal expansion.

V usage is TRBV7-3 and J usage is TRBJ2-2; 7 nucleotides match TRBD1. The sequencing sample was made of CD4+ T cells from PBMCs. The receptor's source is a human donor with Susac syndrome. The CDR3 protein is CASSTRQGDTGELFF. CDR3 DNA: TGTGCCAGCAGCACGAGACAGGGAGACACCGGGGAGCTGTTTTTT.